This is a list of T cell receptor beta chains from one sample in a study of T cells after yellow fever vaccination. One entry per CDR3 protein, called by TCRdb with MiXCR from the 5' RACE reads. The data show 300,000 to 350,000 distinct CDR3 sequences, roughly 10% seen once. The source was CD4+ T cells sorted from PBMCs, collected 45 days after the yellow fever booster vaccination. These receptors came from a man aged 18 to 35 who received the YFV17D yellow fever vaccine. Each CDR3 is given with its conserved first and last residue. A D gene is named only where the DNA matches it firmly. A row's size may be missing; if present it is once, few, many or a size class.

>NA|TRBJ1-5|TRBV18|NA
CASSPGALQPQHF
TGTGCCAGCTCACCGGGAGCCTTGCAGCCCCAGCATTTT
>NA|TRBJ2-5|TRBV29-1|NA
CSVRYGEETQYF
TGCAGCGTTCGCTACGGGGAAGAGACCCAGTACTTC
>NA|TRBJ1-5|TRBV12-5|NA
CASGYGGHQPQHF
TGTGCTAGTGGTTACGGAGGGCATCAGCCCCAGCATTTT
>few|TRBJ2-1|TRBV7-2|TRBD1
CASSLGGRGQRNEQFF
TGTGCCAGCAGCTTAGGGGGCAGGGGGCAACGGAATGAGCAGTTCTTC
>many|TRBJ1-5|TRBV4-3|NA
CASSLGENQPQHF
TGCGCCAGCAGCCTGGGGGAGAATCAGCCCCAGCATTTT
>many|TRBJ1-3|TRBV30|NA
CAWREGGYSGNTIYF
TGTGCCTGGAGAGAAGGGGGATACTCTGGAAACACCATATATTTT
>NA|TRBJ2-6|TRBV20-1|NA
CSALDWSSGANVLTF
TGCAGTGCCCTGGACTGGAGCTCTGGGGCCAACGTCCTGACTTTC
>few|TRBJ1-5|TRBV20-1|NA
CSASLQAFNQPQHF
TGCAGTGCTAGCCTCCAGGCTTTCAATCAGCCCCAGCATTTT
>NA|TRBJ2-5|TRBV13|NA
CASSFTAFREETQYF
TGTGCCAGCAGCTTTACCGCCTTCCGGGAAGAGACCCAGTACTTC
>many|TRBJ2-3|TRBV5-1|TRBD2
CASSLIGTSGGGDTQYF
TGCGCCAGCAGCTTGATCGGGACTAGCGGGGGCGGTGATACGCAGTATTTT
>NA|TRBJ1-3|TRBV12-3/TRBV12-4|NA
CASSPMGGNTIYF
TGTGCCAGCAGTCCCATGGGGGGAAACACCATATATTTT
>few|TRBJ1-2|TRBV18|TRBD1
CASSPGPTGDYGYTF
TGTGCCAGCTCTCCCGGCCCGACAGGGGACTATGGCTACACCTTC
>few|TRBJ2-3|TRBV20-1|TRBD2
CSARDPERGGFTDTQYF
TGCAGTGCTAGAGACCCCGAGCGGGGAGGTTTCACAGATACGCAGTATTTT
>few|TRBJ2-3|TRBV7-2|TRBD2
CASSPRRLAGGIHDTQYF
TGTGCCAGCAGCCCCCGACGCCTAGCGGGGGGTATACACGATACGCAGTATTTT
>NA|TRBJ2-1|TRBV2|NA
CASSPTWLEQFF
TGTGCCAGCAGCCCGACGTGGTTGGAGCAGTTCTTC
>NA|TRBJ1-4|TRBV28|TRBD1
CASSPQGSNEKLFF
TGTGCCAGCAGTCCACAGGGGTCTAATGAAAAACTGTTTTTT
>many|TRBJ2-5|TRBV5-1|NA
CASSPPGREETQYF
TGCGCCAGCAGCCCACCGGGACGAGAGGAGACCCAGTACTTC
>few|TRBJ2-1|TRBV14|NA
CASSPTMGEQFF
TGTGCCAGCAGCCCTACGATGGGAGAGCAGTTCTTC
>few|TRBJ2-2|TRBV12-3/TRBV12-4|NA
CASSPLLGVGELFF
TGTGCCAGCAGTCCTCTCTTAGGGGTCGGGGAGCTGTTTTTT
>NA|TRBJ1-1|TRBV4-3|NA
CASSRYQGKNTEAFF
TGCGCCAGCAGCCGATACCAAGGCAAGAACACTGAAGCTTTCTTT
>few|TRBJ2-3|TRBV9|TRBD2
CASSPYELAGSTDTQYF
TGTGCCAGCAGCCCTTACGAACTAGCGGGGAGCACAGATACGCAGTATTTT
>few|TRBJ2-3|TRBV30|NA
CAWSDSTDTQYF
TGTGCCTGGAGTGATAGCACAGATACGCAGTATTTT
>NA|TRBJ2-1|TRBV10-1|NA
CASSYSDGAGYNEQFF
TGCGCCAGCAGTTATTCGGACGGCGCGGGGTACAATGAGCAGTTCTTC
>many|TRBJ1-2|TRBV5-1|NA
CASSLEYDVTYGYTF
TGCGCCAGCAGCTTGGAATACGATGTTACCTATGGCTACACCTTC
>NA|TRBJ2-3|TRBV29-1|TRBD2
CSVNPRLAGRTDTQYF
TGCAGCGTCAACCCCCGACTAGCGGGGAGGACAGATACGCAGTATTTT
>few|TRBJ1-2|TRBV6-6|NA
CASSDGGSAYGYTF
TGTGCCAGTTCTGATGGTGGTTCCGCCTATGGCTACACCTTC
>NA|TRBJ2-1|TRBV18|TRBD2
CASSVGLAKNNEQFF
TGTGCCAGCTCAGTGGGACTAGCGAAAAACAATGAGCAGTTCTTC
>NA|TRBJ1-2|TRBV7-2|NA
CASSHEGAGGGYTF
TGTGCCAGCAGCCACGAAGGGGCCGGAGGTGGCTACACCTTC
>few|TRBJ2-4|TRBV11-1|NA
CASSLIPHSGGKNIQYF
TGTGCCAGCAGCTTAATACCCCATAGCGGAGGAAAAAACATTCAGTACTTC
>few|TRBJ1-6|TRBV21-1|NA
CASSKSRVNSPLHF
TGTGCCAGCAGCAAGAGCAGGGTGAACTCACCCCTCCACTTT
>few|TRBJ1-1|TRBV12-3/TRBV12-4|TRBD1
CASSQRGTVNTEAFF
TGTGCCAGCAGTCAACGCGGGACAGTGAACACTGAAGCTTTCTTT
>few|TRBJ2-3|TRBV5-1|TRBD2
CASSLVAGEGDTQYF
TGCGCCAGCAGCTTGGTGGCGGGGGAGGGAGATACGCAGTATTTT
>NA|TRBJ2-3|TRBV13|TRBD2
CASSRRSPVSALFLAGGTDTQYF
TGTGCCAGCAGCCGTCGGAGTCCGGTTTCGGCCCTTTTCCTAGCGGGGGGGACAGATACGCAGTATTTT
>few|TRBJ2-1|TRBV9|TRBD2
CASSIAGGQLHEQFF
TGTGCCAGCAGCATAGCGGGGGGGCAGTTACATGAGCAGTTCTTC
>NA|TRBJ1-5|TRBV7-2|TRBD1
CASSRGQGTNQPQHF
TGTGCCAGCAGCCGGGGACAGGGGACCAATCAGCCCCAGCATTTT
>many|TRBJ2-3|TRBV18|NA
CASSPAQGGVADTQYF
TGTGCCAGCTCACCAGCTCAGGGGGGCGTGGCAGATACGCAGTATTTT
>few|TRBJ1-6|TRBV6-2/TRBV6-3|NA
CASRNSNSPLHF
TGTGCCAGCAGGAATTCGAATTCACCCCTCCACTTT
>NA|TRBJ2-7|TRBV20-1|NA
CSARDGGQGGYEQYF
TGCAGTGCTAGAGACGGAGGTCAGGGGGGATACGAGCAGTACTTC
>many|TRBJ2-5|TRBV4-3|NA
CASSQDSGLVGETQYF
TGCGCCAGCAGCCAAGATAGTGGCCTAGTCGGCGAGACCCAGTACTTC
>few|TRBJ2-5|TRBV5-1|NA
CASSFQGLGEETQYF
TGCGCCAGCAGCTTCCAGGGATTAGGGGAAGAGACCCAGTACTTC
>NA|TRBJ2-5|TRBV15|TRBD1
CASGQGLGTQYF
TGTGCCAGCGGACAGGGTTTAGGGACCCAGTACTTC
>NA|TRBJ2-3|TRBV12-3/TRBV12-4|NA
CASSLARRGRTQYF
TGTGCCAGCAGTTTAGCGCGTAGGGGCCGTACGCAGTATTTT
>few|TRBJ2-7|TRBV5-1|NA
CASSLMTGTAEQYF
TGCGCCAGCAGCTTGATGACAGGAACCGCCGAGCAGTACTTC
>NA|TRBJ1-4|TRBV27|NA
CASSQTRLHEKLFF
TGTGCCAGCAGTCAGACTCGGCTACATGAAAAACTGTTTTTT
>few|TRBJ1-6|TRBV7-9|TRBD1
CASSRGQAHSPLHF
TGTGCCAGCAGCCGGGGACAGGCCCATTCACCCCTCCACTTT
>few|TRBJ2-1|TRBV11-2|TRBD2
CASSSIAGGYNEQFF
TGTGCCAGCAGCTCAATAGCGGGGGGATACAATGAGCAGTTCTTC
>NA|TRBJ2-6|TRBV5-1|TRBD2
CASRRVGEGPGANVLTF
TGCGCCAGCAGACGTGTAGGGGAGGGGCCTGGGGCCAACGTCCTGACTTTC
>few|TRBJ2-1|TRBV6-5|TRBD2
CASSRTSGGLGEQFF
TGTGCCAGCAGCCGGACTAGCGGGGGCCTGGGTGAGCAGTTCTTC